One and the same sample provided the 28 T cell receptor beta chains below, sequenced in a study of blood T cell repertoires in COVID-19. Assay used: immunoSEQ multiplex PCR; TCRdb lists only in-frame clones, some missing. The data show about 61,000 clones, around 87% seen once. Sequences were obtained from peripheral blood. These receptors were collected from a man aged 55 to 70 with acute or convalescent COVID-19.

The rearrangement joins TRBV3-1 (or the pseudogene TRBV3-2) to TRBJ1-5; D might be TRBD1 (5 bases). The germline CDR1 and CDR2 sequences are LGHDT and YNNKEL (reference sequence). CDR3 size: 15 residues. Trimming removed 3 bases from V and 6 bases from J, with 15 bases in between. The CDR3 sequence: CASSQSGGGSQPQHF. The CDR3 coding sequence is TGTGCCAGCAGCCAGTCCGGGGGGGGGAGTCAGCCCCAGCATTTT.

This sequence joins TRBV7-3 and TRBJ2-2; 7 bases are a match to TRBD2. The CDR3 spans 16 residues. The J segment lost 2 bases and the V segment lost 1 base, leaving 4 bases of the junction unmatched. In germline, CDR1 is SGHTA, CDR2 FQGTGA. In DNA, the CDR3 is TGTGCCAGCAGCTTAAGGCTAGCGGAAAACACCGGGGAGCTGTTTTTT. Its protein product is CASSLRLAENTGELFF.

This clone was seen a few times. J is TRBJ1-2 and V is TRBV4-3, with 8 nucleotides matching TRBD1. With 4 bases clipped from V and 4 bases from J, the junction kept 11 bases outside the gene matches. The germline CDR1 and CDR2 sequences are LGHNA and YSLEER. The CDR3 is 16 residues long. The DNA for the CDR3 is TGCGCCAGCAGCCCGTCGACCAGGGGGCTGAGCTATGGCTACACCTTC. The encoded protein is CASSPSTRGLSYGYTF.

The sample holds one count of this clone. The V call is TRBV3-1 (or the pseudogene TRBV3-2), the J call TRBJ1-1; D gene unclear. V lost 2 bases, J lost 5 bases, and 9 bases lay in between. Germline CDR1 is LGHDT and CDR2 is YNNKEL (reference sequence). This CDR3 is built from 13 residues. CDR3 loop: CASSQRVRTEAFF. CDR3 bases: TGTGCCAGCAGCCAACGGGTCAGAACTGAAGCTTTCTTT.

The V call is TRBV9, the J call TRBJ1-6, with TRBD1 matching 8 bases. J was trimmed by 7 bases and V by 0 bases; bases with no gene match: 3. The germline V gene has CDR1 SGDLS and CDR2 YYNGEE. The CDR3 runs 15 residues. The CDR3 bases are TGTGCCAGCAGCGTAGGGACAGGGCTAAATTCACCCCTCCACTTT. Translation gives CASSVGTGLNSPLHF.

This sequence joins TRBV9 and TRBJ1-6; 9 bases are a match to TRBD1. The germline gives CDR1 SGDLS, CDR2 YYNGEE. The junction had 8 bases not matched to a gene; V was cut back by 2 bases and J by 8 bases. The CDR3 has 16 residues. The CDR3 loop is CASSVQARTGDSPLHF. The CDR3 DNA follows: TGTGCCAGCAGCGTTCAGGCGCGGACAGGGGATTCACCCCTCCACTTT.

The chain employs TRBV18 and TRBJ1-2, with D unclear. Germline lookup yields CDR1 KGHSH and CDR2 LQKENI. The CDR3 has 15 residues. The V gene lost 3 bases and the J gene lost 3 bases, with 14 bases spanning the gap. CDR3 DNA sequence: TGTGCCAGCTCACCTACTAGGGAGCCTTACTATGGCTACACCTTC. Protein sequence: CASSPTREPYYGYTF.

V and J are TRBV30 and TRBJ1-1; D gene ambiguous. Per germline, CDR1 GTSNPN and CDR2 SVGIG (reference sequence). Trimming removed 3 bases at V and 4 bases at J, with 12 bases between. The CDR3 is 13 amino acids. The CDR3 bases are TGTGCCTGGAGGGCCGGGTTGGGCACTGAAGCTTTCTTT. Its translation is CAWRAGLGTEAFF.

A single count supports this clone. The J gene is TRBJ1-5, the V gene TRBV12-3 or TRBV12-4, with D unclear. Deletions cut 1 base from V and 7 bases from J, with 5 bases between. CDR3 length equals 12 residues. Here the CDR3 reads CASSLGQQPQHF. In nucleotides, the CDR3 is TGTGCCAGCAGTTTAGGGCAGCAGCCCCAGCATTTT.

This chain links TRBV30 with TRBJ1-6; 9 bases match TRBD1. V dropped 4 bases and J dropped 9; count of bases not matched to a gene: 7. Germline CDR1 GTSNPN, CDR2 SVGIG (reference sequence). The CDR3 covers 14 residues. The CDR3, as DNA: TGTGCCTGGAAACCACAGGGGGCGCGTTCACCCCTCCACTTT. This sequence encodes CAWKPQGARSPLHF.

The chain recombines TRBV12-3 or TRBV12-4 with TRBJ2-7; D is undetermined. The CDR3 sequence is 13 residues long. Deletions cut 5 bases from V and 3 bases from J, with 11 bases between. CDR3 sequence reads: CASSHRPGYEQYF. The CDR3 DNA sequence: TGTGCCAGCAGTCATCGTCCGGGCTACGAGCAGTACTTC.

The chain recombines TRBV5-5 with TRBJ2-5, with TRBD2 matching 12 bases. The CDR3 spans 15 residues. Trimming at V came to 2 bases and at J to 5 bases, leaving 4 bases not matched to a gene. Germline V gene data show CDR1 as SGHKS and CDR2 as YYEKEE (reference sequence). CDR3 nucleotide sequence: TGTGCCAGCAGCTTTCTAGCGGGGGGGCCTGAGACCCAGTACTTC. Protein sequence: CASSFLAGGPETQYF.

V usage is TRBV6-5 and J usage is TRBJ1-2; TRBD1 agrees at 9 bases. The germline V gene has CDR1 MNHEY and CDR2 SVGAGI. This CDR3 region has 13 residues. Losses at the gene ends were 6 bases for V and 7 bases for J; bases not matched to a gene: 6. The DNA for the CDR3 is TGTGCCAGCAGGGGGACAGGGAAGGGTGGCTACACCTTC. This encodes CASRGTGKGGYTF.

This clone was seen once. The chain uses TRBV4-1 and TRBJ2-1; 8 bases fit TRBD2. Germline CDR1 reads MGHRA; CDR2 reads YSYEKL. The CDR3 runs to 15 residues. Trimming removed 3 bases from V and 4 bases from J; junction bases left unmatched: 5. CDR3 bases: TGCGCCAGCAGCCAGGGTAGCGGGGTTTACAATGAGCAGTTCTTC. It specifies CASSQGSGVYNEQFF.

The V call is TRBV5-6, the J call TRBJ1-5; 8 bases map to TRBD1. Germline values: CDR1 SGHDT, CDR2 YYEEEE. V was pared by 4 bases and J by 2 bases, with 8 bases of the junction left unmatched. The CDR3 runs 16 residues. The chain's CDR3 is CASSRSDRGRNQPQHF. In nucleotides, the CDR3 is TGTGCCAGCAGCCGATCAGACAGGGGTCGCAATCAGCCCCAGCATTTT.

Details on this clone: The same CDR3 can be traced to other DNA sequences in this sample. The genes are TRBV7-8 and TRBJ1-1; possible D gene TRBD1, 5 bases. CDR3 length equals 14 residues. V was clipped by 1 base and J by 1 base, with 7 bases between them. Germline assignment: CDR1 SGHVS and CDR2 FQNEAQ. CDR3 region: CASSLGTGNTEAFF. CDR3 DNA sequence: TGTGCCAGCAGCTTAGGCACAGGGAACACTGAAGCTTTCTTT. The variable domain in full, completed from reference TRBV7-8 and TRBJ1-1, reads GAGVSQSPRYKVAKRGQDVALRCDPISGHVSLFWYQQALGQGPEFLTYFQNEAQLDKSGLPSDRFFAERPEGSVSTLKIQRTQQEDSAVYLCASSLGTGNTEAFFGQGTRLTVV.

CDR3 amino acids: CASASGQGAYEQYF. CDR3 coding DNA: TGTGCCAGCGCCTCCGGACAGGGGGCTTACGAGCAGTACTTC. The chain recombines TRBV5-5 with TRBJ2-7; 11 bases fit TRBD1. The CDR3 extends over 14 amino acids. Trimming removed 7 bases from V and 4 bases from J; junction bases left unmatched: 7. From germline, CDR1 is SGHKS and CDR2 YYEKEE (reference sequence).

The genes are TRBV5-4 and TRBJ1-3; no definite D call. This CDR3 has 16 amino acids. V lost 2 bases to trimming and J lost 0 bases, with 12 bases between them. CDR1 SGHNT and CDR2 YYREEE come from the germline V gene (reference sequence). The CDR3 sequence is CASSFPSGVSGNTIYF. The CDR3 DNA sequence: TGTGCCAGCAGCTTTCCCAGCGGGGTCTCTGGAAACACCATATATTTT.

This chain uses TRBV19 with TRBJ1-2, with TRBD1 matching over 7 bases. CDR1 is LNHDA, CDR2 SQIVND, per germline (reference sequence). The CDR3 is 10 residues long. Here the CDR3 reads CATGDYGYTF. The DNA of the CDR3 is TGTGCTACAGGGGACTATGGCTACACCTTC.

Here the CDR3 reads CASSPEGRDREYNEQFF. The DNA for the CDR3 is TGTGCCAGTAGTCCAGAGGGTCGAGACAGGGAATACAATGAGCAGTTCTTC. The genes are TRBV19 and TRBJ2-1; TRBD1 aligns across 7 bases. V shed 5 bases and J 4 bases; nucleotides not matched to a gene: 14. This CDR3 has 17 residues. Per germline, CDR1 LNHDA and CDR2 SQIVND (reference sequence). Using reference TRBV19 and TRBJ2-1 for the parts outside the CDR3, the full variable domain is DGGITQSPKYLFRKEGQNVTLSCEQNLNHDAMYWYRQDPGQGLRLIYYSQIVNDFQKGDIAEGYSVSREKKESFPLTVTSAQKNPTAFYLCASSPEGRDREYNEQFFGPGTRLTVL.

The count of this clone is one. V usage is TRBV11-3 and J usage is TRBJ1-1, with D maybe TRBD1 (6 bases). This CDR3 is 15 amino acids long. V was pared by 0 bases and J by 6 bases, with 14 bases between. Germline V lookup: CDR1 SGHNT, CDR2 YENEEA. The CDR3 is CASSLESTPGAEAFF. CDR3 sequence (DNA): TGTGCCAGCAGCTTAGAAAGCACCCCAGGGGCTGAAGCTTTCTTT.

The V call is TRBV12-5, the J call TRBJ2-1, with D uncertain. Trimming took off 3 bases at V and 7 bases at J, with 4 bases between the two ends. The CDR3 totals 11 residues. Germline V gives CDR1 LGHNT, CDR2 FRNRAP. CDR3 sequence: CASGFGNEQFF. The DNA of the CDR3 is TGTGCTAGTGGTTTCGGGAATGAGCAGTTCTTC.

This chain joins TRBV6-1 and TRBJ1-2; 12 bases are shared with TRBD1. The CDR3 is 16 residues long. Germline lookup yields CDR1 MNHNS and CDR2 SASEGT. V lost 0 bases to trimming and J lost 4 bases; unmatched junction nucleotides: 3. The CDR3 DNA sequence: TGTGCCAGCAGTGAAGCGGGACAGGGGGCGAGCTATGGCTACACCTTC. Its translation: CASSEAGQGASYGYTF.

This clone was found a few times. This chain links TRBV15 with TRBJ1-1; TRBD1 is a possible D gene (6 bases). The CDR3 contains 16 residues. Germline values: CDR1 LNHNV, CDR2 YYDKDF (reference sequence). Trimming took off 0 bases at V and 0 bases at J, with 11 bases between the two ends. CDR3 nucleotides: TGTGCCACCAGCAGAGATAGAGGGACATTGAACACTGAAGCTTTCTTT. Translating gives CATSRDRGTLNTEAFF.

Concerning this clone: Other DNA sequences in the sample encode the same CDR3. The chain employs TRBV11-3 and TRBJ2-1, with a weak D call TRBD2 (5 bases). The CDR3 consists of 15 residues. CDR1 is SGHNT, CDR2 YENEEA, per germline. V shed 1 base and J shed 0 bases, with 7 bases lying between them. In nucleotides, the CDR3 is TGTGCCAGCAGCTTAGGAGGGAGCTCCTACAATGAGCAGTTCTTC. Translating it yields CASSLGGSSYNEQFF.

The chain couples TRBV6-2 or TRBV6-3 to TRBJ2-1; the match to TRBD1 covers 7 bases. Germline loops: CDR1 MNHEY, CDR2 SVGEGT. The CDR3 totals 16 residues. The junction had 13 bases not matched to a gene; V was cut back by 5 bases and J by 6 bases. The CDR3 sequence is CASSQGVGVVSNEQFF. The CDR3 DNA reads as TGTGCCAGCAGTCAGGGGGTCGGGGTTGTGAGCAATGAGCAGTTCTTC.

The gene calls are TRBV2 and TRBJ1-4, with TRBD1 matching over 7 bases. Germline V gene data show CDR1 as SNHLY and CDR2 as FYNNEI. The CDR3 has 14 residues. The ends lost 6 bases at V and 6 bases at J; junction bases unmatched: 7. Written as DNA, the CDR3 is TGTGCCAGCAGGGCTCGACAGGGATATGAAAAACTGTTTTTT. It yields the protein CASRARQGYEKLFF. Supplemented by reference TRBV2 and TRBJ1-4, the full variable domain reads EPEVTQTPSHQVTQMGQEVILRCVPISNHLYFYWYRQILGQKVEFLVSFYNNEISEKSEIFDDQFSVERPDGSNFTLKIRSTKLEDSAMYFCASRARQGYEKLFFGSGTQLSVL.

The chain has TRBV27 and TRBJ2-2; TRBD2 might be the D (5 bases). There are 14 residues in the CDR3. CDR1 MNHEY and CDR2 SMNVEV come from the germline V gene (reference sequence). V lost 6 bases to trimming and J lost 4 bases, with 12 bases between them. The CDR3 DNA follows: TGTGCCAGCAGGAATGACTACATCACCGGGGAGCTGTTTTTT. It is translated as CASRNDYITGELFF.